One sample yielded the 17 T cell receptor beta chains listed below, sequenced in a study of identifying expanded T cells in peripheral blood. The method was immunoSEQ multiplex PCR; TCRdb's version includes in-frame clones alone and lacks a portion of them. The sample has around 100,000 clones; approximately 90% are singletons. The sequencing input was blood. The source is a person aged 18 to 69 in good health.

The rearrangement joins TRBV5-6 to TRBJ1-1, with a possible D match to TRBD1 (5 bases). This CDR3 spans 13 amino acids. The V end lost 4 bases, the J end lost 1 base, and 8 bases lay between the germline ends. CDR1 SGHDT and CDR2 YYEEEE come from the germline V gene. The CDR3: CASSPDTNTEAFF. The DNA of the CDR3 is TGTGCCAGCAGCCCGGACACGAACACTGAAGCTTTCTTT.

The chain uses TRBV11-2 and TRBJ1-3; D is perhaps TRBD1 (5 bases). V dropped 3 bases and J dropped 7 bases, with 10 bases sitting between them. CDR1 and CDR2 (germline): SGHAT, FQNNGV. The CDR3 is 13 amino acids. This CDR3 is CASSLWEGNTIYF. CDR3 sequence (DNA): TGTGCCAGCAGCTTGTGGGAGGGGAACACCATATATTTT.

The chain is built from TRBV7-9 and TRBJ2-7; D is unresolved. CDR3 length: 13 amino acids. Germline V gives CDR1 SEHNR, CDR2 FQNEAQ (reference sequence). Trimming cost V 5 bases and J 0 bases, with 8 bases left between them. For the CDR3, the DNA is TGTGCCAGCAGCCGAGAGAACTCCTACGAGCAGTACTTC. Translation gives CASSRENSYEQYF. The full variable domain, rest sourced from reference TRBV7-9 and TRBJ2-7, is DTGVSQNPRHKITKRGQNVTFRCDPISEHNRLYWYRQTLGQGPEFLTYFQNEAQLEKSRLLSDRFSAERPKGSFSTLEIQRTEQGDSAMYLCASSRENSYEQYFGPGTRLTVT.

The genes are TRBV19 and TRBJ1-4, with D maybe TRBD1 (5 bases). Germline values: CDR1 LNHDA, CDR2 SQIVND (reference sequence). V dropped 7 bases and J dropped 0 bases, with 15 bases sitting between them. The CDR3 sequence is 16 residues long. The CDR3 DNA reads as TGTGCCAGTACCCGGGACGGATTTGCAACTAATGAAAAACTGTTTTTT. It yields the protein CASTRDGFATNEKLFF.

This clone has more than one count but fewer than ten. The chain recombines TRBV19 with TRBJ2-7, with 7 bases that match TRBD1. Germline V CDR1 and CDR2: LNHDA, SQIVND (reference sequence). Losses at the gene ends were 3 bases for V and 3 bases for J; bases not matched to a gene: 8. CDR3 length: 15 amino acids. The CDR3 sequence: CASSISTGLGYEQYF. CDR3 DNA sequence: TGTGCCAGTAGTATTTCGACAGGGTTAGGCTACGAGCAGTACTTC.

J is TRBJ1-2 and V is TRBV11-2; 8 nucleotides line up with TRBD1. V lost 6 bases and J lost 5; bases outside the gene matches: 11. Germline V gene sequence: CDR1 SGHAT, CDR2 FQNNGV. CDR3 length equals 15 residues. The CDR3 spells CASSFSGTGSYGYTF. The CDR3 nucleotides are TGTGCCAGCAGTTTCTCCGGGACAGGCAGTTATGGCTACACCTTC. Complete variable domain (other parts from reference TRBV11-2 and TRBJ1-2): EAGVAQSPRYKIIEKRQSVAFWCNPISGHATLYWYQQILGQGPKLLIQFQNNGVVDDSQLPKDRFSAERLKGVDSTLKIQPAKLEDSAVYLCASSFSGTGSYGYTFGSGTRLTVV.

The CDR3 bases are TGTGCCAGCAGCCGGGAGGGGACAGACTACAATGAGCAGTTCTTC. This encodes CASSREGTDYNEQFF. The genes are TRBV5-8 and TRBJ2-1; D possibly corresponds to TRBD2 (8 bases). This CDR3 is 15 amino acids long. Trimming stripped 4 bases from V and 3 bases from J, with 14 bases between. From germline, CDR1 is SGHTS and CDR2 YDEGEE. Using reference TRBV5-8 and TRBJ2-1 for the parts outside the CDR3, the full variable domain is EAGVTQSPTHLIKTRGQQATLRCSPISGHTSVYWYQQALGLGLQFLLWYDEGEERNRGNFPPRFSGRQFPNYSSELNVNALELEDSALYLCASSREGTDYNEQFFGPGTRLTVL.

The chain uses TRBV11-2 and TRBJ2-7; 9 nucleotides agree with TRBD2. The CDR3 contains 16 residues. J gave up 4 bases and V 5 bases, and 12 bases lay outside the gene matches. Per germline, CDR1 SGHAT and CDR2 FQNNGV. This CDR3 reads CASSHATAGGPYEQYF. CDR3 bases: TGTGCCAGCAGCCACGCTACCGCGGGGGGGCCGTACGAGCAGTACTTC.

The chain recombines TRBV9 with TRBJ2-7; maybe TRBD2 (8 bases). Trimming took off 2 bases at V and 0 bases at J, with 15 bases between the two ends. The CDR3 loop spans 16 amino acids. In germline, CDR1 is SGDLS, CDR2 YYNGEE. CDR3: CASSVEAGDSSYEQYF. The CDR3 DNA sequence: TGTGCCAGCAGCGTCGAAGCGGGGGACAGCTCCTACGAGCAGTACTTC.

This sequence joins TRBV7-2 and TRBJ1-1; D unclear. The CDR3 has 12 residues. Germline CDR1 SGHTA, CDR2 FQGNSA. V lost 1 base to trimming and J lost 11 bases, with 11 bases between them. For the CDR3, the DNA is TGTGCCAGCAGCTTAGGACGGGGAGGGGCTTTCTTT. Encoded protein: CASSLGRGGAFF.

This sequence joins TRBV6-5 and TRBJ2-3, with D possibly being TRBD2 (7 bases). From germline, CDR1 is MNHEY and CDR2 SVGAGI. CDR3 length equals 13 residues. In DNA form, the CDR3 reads TGTGCGGCTCGGGGGGCCTCGGATGATACGCAGTATTTT. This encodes CAARGASDDTQYF.

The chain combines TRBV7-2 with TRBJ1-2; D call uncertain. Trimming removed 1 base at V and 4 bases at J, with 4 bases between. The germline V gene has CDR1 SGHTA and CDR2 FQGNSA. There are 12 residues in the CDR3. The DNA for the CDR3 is TGTGCCAGCAGCTTAGAAAGCTATGGCTACACCTTC. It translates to CASSLESYGYTF.

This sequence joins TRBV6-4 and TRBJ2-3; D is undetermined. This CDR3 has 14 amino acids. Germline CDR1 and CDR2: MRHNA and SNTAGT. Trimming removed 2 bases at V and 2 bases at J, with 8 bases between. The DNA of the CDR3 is TGTGCCAGCAGTGACCAGCGAAACACAGATACGCAGTATTTT. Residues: CASSDQRNTDTQYF.

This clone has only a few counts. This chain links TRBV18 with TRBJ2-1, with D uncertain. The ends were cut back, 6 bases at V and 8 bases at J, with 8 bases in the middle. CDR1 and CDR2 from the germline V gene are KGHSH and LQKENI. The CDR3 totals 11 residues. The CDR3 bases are TGTGCCAGCTCCCAGACCCATGAGCAGTTCTTC. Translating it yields CASSQTHEQFF.

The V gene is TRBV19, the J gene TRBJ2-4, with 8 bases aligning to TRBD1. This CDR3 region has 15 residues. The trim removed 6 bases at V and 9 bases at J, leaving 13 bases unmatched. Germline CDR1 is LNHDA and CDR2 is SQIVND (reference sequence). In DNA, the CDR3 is TGTGCCAGTAGACCAGCAGGGGGCCAGAAGGGCATTCAGTACTTC. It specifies CASRPAGGQKGIQYF.

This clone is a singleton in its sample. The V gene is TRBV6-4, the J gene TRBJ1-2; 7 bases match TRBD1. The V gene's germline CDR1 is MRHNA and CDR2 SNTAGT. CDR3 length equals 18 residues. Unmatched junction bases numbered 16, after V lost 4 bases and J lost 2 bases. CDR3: CASSAPRDRTRGNYGYTF. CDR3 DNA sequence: TGTGCCAGCAGTGCCCCGAGGGACAGAACCAGGGGAAACTATGGCTACACCTTC.

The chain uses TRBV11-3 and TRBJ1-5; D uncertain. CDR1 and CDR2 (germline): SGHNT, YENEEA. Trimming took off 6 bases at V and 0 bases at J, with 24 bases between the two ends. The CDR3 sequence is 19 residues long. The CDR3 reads CASRYGRPGSVPSNQPQHF. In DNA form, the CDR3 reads TGTGCCAGCAGGTACGGTAGGCCGGGGAGCGTACCTAGCAATCAGCCCCAGCATTTT.